The clone carrying this T cell receptor (beta chain) was observed a few times. Patients were diagnosed from clinical symptoms, serum thyroxine, TRAb, thyroid ultrasound and orbital computed tomography. This sample stems from a study of Graves' ophthalmopathy and Graves' hyperthyroidism. The TCR beta CDR3 regions underwent amplification from RNA transcripts. After a first-round RT-PCR with HTBI primers, a second-round multiplex PCR was run. Using its own MiXCR run on the multiplex PCR reads, TCRdb lists one record per CDR3 protein. Here the sample spans almost 750,000 distinct CDR3 sequences, 40% being singletons. The CDR3 extends over 16 amino acids. Germline V CDR1 and CDR2: KGHDR, SFDVKD. V gave up 4 bases and J gave up 6 bases; unmatched junction bases: 10.

The chain recombines TRBV24-1 with TRBJ2-2; 7 bases agree with TRBD1. The sequenced material came from peripheral blood. The source of this sequence is an adult man with Graves' ophthalmopathy. The chain's CDR3 is CATSDPGDSTSGELFF. The CDR3 nucleotides read TGTGCCACCAGTGACCCTGGGGACAGCACCTCCGGGGAGCTGTTTTTT.